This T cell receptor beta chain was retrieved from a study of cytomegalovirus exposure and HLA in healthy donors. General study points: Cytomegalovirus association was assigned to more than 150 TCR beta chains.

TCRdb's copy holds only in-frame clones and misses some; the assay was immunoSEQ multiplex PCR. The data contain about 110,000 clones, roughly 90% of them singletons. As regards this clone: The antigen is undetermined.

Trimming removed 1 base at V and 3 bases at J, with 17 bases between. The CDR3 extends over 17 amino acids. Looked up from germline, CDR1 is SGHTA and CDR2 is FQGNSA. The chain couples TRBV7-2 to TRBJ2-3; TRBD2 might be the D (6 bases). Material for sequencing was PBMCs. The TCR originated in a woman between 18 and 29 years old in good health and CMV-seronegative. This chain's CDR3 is CASSLELLAGRTDTQYF. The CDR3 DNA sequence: TGTGCCAGCAGCTTAGAACTGTTGGCAGGGAGGACAGATACGCAGTATTTT. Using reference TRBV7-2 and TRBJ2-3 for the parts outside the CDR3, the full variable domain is GAGVSQSPSNKVTEKGKDVELRCDPISGHTALYWYRQSLGQGLEFLIYFQGNSAPDKSGLPSDRFSAERTGGSVSTLTIQRTQQEDSAVYLCASSLELLAGRTDTQYFGPGTRLTVL.